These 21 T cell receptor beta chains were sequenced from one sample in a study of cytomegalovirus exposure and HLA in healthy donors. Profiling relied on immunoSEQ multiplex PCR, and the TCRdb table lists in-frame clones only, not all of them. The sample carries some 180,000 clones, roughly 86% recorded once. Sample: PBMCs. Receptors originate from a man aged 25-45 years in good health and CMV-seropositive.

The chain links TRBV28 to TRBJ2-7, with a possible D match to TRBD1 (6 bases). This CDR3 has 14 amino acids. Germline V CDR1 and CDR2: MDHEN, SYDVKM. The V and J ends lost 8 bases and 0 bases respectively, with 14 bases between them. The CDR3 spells CASLGAGDSYEQYF. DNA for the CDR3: TGTGCCAGCCTGGGGGCAGGGGACTCCTACGAGCAGTACTTC.

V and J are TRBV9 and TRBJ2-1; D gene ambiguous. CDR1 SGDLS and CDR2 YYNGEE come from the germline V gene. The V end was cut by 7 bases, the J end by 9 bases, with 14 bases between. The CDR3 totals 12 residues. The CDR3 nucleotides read TGTGCCAGCGAGAGGACCTCGGGTGAGCAGTTCTTC. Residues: CASERTSGEQFF.

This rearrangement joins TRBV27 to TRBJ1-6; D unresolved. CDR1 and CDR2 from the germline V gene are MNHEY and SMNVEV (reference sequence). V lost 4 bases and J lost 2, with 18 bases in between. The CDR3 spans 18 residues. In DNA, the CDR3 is TGTGCCAGCAGTTCCACGATCCTCCGGGTTCCCTATAATTCACCCCTCCACTTT. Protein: CASSSTILRVPYNSPLHF.

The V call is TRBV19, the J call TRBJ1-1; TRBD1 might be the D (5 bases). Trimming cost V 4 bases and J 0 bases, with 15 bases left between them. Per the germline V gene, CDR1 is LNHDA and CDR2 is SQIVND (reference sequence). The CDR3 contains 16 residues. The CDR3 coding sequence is TGTGCCAGTAGTACAGGGAGGGGTATGATGAACACTGAAGCTTTCTTT. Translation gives CASSTGRGMMNTEAFF.

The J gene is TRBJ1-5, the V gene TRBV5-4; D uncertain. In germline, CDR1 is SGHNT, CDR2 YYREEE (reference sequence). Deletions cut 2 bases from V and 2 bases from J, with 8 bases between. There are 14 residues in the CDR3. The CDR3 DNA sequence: TGTGCCAGCAGCTTTCGGGGAGGCAATCAGCCCCAGCATTTT. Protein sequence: CASSFRGGNQPQHF. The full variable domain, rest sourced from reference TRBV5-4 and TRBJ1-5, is ETGVTQSPTHLIKTRGQQVTLRCSSQSGHNTVSWYQQALGQGPQFIFQYYREEENGRGNFPPRFSGLQFPNYSSELNVNALELDDSALYLCASSFRGGNQPQHFGDGTRLSIL.

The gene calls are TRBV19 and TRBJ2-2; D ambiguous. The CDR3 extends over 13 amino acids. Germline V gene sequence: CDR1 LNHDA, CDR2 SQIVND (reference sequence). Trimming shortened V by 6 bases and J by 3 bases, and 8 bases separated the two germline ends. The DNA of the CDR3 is TGTGCCAGTAGATGGACGCACACCGGGGAGCTGTTTTTT. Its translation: CASRWTHTGELFF.

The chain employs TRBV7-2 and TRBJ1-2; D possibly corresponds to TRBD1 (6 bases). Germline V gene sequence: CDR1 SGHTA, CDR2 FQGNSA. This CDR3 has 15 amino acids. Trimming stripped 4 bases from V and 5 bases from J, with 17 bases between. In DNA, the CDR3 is TGTGCCAGCAGCTCAGGGGTGGGGTATTCATATGGCTACACCTTC. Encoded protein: CASSSGVGYSYGYTF.

The CDR3, as DNA: TGTGCCAGCAGCACAGGCGATGGCTACACCTTC. Its protein product is CASSTGDGYTF. The rearrangement uses TRBV11-3 and TRBJ1-2; tentatively, D is TRBD1 (5 bases). V was shortened by 5 bases and J by 6 bases, with 7 bases between the two germline ends. This CDR3 spans 11 amino acids. Germline V CDR1 and CDR2: SGHNT, YENEEA.

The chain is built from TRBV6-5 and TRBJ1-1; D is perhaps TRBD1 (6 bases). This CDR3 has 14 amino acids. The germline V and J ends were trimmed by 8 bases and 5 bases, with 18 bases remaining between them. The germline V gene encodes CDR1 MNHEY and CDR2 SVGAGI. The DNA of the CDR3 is TGTGCCAGCGCAACAGACAGGTCCGGGACTGAAGCTTTCTTT. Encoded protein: CASATDRSGTEAFF.

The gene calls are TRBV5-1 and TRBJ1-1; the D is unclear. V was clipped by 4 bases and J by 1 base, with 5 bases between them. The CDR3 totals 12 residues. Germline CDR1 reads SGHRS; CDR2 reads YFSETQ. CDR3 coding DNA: TGCGCCAGCAGCGGCCGGAACACTGAAGCTTTCTTT. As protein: CASSGRNTEAFF. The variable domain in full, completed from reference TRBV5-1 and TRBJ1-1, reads KAGVTQTPRYLIKTRGQQVTLSCSPISGHRSVSWYQQTPGQGLQFLFEYFSETQRNKGNFPGRFSGRQFSNSRSEMNVSTLELGDSALYLCASSGRNTEAFFGQGTRLTVV.

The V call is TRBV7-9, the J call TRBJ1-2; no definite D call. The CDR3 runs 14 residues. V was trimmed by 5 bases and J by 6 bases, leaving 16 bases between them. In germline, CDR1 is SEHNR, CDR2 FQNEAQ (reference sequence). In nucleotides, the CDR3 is TGTGCCAGCAGCCCAACCGGAGCTCTTCATGGCTACACCTTC. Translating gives CASSPTGALHGYTF.

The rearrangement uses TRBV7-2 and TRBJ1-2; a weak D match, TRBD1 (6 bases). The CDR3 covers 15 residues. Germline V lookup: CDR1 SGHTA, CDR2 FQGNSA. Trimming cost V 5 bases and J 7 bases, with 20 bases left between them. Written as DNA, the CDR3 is TGTGCCAGCAGCCTACCAGTTGACAGGAGGAGTGGCTACACCTTC. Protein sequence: CASSLPVDRRSGYTF.

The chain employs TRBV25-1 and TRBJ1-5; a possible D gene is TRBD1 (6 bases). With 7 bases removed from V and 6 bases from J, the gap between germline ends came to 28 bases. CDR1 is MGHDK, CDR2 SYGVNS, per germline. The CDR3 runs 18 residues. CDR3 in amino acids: CASTGARGYRAPSQPQHF. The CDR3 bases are TGTGCCAGCACCGGTGCCCGAGGGTACAGGGCTCCTAGTCAGCCCCAGCATTTT.

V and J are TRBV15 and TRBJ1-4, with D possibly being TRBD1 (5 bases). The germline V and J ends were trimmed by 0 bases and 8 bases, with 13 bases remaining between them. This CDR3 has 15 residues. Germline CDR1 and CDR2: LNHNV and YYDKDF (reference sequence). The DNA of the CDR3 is TGTGCCACCAGCAGAGAGGCAGGGAGTCGGGAAAAACTGTTTTTT. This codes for CATSREAGSREKLFF.

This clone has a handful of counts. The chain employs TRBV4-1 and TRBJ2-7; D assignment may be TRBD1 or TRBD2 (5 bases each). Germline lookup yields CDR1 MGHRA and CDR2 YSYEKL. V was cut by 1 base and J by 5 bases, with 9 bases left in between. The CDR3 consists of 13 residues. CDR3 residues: CASSQVQGDEQYF. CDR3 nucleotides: TGCGCCAGCAGCCAAGTTCAGGGAGACGAGCAGTACTTC.

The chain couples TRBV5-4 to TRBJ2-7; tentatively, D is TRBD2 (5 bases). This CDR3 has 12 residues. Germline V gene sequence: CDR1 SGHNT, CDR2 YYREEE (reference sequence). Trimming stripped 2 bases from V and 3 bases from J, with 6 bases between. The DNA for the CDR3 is TGTGCCAGCAGCTTTGGGAGCTACGAGCAGTACTTC. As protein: CASSFGSYEQYF.

The CDR3 spells CASSLVSGVWEKLFF. CDR3 bases: TGTGCCAGCAGCTTAGTATCCGGGGTGTGGGAAAAACTGTTTTTT. J is TRBJ1-4 and V is TRBV7-9; D is uncertain. The CDR3 has 15 amino acids. The germline CDR1 and CDR2 sequences are SEHNR and FQNEAQ (reference sequence). V dropped 1 base and J dropped 8 bases, with 14 bases sitting between them.

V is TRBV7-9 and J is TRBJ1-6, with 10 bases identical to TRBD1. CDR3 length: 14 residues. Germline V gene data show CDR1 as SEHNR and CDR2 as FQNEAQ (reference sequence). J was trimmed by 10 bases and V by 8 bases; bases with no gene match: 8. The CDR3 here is CASSRTGGSSPLHF. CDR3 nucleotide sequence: TGTGCCAGCTCCAGGACAGGGGGGAGCTCACCCCTCCACTTT.

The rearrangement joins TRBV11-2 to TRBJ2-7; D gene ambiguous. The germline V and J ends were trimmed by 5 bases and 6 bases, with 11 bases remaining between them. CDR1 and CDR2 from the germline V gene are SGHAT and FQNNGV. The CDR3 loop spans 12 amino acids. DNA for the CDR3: TGTGCCAGCAGCCGACCCTCGGCCGAGCAGTACTTC. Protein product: CASSRPSAEQYF.

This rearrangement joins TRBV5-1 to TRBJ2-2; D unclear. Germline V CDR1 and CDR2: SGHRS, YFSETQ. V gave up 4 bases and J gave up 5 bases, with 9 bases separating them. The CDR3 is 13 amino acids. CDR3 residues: CASSADGTGELFF. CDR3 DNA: TGCGCCAGCAGCGCGGATGGGACCGGGGAGCTGTTTTTT.

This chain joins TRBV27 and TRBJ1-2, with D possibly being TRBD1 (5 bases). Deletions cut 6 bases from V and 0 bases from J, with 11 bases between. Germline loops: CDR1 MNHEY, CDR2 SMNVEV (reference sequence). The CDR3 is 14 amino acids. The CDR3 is CASSPRGANYGYTF. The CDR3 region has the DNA TGTGCCAGCAGCCCGAGGGGAGCTAACTATGGCTACACCTTC.